The T cell receptor beta chain described here comes from a study of sequential checkpoint blockade in melanoma (dated by TCRdb to about 2019). At the level of the whole study: In a 1:1 randomization, patients received either first-line nivolumab then ipilimumab (arm A) or ipilimumab then nivolumab (arm B). Maintenance nivolumab came after both trial sequences. What the research found in general, with its limitations: Validation of the response-prediction model combining TCR metrics and mutation burden is needed in larger, independent patient cohorts.

The immunoSEQ Assay was used to immunosequence TCRbeta CDR3 regions from genomic DNA. Prior to high-throughput sequencing, genomic DNA was amplified by bias-controlled multiplex PCR. For the original study's pipeline: To quantify the absolute abundance of each unique TCRbeta CDR3 region, the sequences were collapsed and filtered. Clonality, defined as 1 minus Pielou's evenness, was calculated using productive rearrangements only. Clones with significantly greater frequencies in on-treatment versus baseline samples were identified using a previously published method. Not all clones reach the TCRdb copy of this immuneACCESS table, which keeps in-frame sequences only. Checked studies attribute under half of the gap to unresolved V genes and leave the rest unexplained. From that table come the V and J calls and clone size; the DNA was used to work out D and trimming. Across this sample there are roughly 31,000 clones, with approximately 86% seen only once. The ten largest clones add up to about a fifth of the sample.

Remarks on this clone: This receptor's antigen is unknown. The sample holds no much larger clone one base away, and base qualities are not on file.

This specimen's treatment or condition label, interpreted: randomized to nivolumab then ipilimumab (arm A) or the reverse (arm B). No trial patient had received prior DNA-damaging chemotherapy. A FACS Aria II flow cytometer was used to sort live CD3+CD8+ cells that were negative for CD19 and CD56 from thawed PBMCs. Samples came from patients with melanoma in CheckMate 064, a randomized, open-label phase II trial of sequential checkpoint blockade. Leukapheresis was used to collect peripheral blood mononuclear cells, which were then purified with Ficoll-Paque and frozen in human serum with roughly 10% DMSO. Immediately after sorting, the purity of sorted blood CD3+CD8+ cells was verified to be >98%, after which DNA was extracted. This clonotype was sampled from a human donor with melanoma. Specimen: CD8+ T cells sorted from blood (inferred from file names), collected from a patient given nivolumab and ipilimumab in sequence.

The CDR3 protein is CASSLGGTVGNQPQHF. The nucleotide sequence is given as TGTGCCAGCAGCTTAGGGGGGACCGTGGGGAATCAGCCCCAGCATTTT. The chain is encoded by TRBV28 joined to TRBJ1-5; the D gene is perhaps TRBD1, from 6 matching bases. From its cysteine to its phenylalanine, the CDR3 spans 16 amino acids. Kept here is only the CDR3 DNA, which spans 48 bases and is read in frame from base 1. Cut back by 6 bases and 4 bases, the V and J ends lie 19 bases apart. CDR1 is given as MDHEN and CDR2 as SYDVKM, both from the germline V gene.